This T cell receptor beta chain emerged from a study of a mutant IDH1 vaccine in newly diagnosed glioma. Overall study: Treated patients, roughly 62% male and about 38% female, averaged approximately 40 years of age.

Time point specified: week 35, safety follow-up. Vaccination used 300 ug of mutant IDH1 20-mer peptide per dose, with topical imiquimod. Data came from immunoSEQ multiplex PCR; TCRdb stores just in-frame clones and leaves some out. Of tens of thousands of clones in the sample, roughly 92% were seen once. Losses at the gene ends were 6 bases for V and 8 bases for J; bases not matched to a gene: 13. CDR1 is SGDLS, CDR2 YYNGEE, per germline. This CDR3 has 15 amino acids. As to this clone: What it binds is not known.

The source material was PBMCs, sampled from a glioma patient whose treatment included an IDH1 peptide vaccine. This sequence joins TRBV9 and TRBJ2-1, with TRBD2 matching over 8 bases. The clonotype comes from a man between 45 and 60 years old with glioma. The CDR3 spells CASNPGGLAGDEQFF. The DNA of the CDR3 is TGTGCCAGCAACCCCGGGGGCCTAGCGGGCGATGAGCAGTTCTTC.